This T cell receptor (beta chain) appears in the sequencing data of a study of blood T cells in healthy people across ages (dated by TCRdb to 2013 to 2016). Study-wide context: In model experiments, roughly one uniquely barcoded TCR beta cDNA molecule per two T cells was captured by template switching. To track age-related changes in TCR beta repertoire diversity, the study relied on deep sequencing normalized with unique cDNA molecular identifiers. Donors were grouped into four age groups: young (average roughly 16 years), middle-aged (about 40), aged (62) and long-lived (just over 80). Donors of different ages were randomly distributed across sequencing lanes to avoid experimental bias. For two donors (one aged 18 to 30 and one aged 80 or older), the study analyzed two additional independent replicas of 1 million unique cDNA reads from the same blood draw. General findings and caveats noted by the study authors: Observed TCR beta diversity per million T cells fell roughly linearly with age, and a significant reduction was already apparent by age approximately 40. The percentage of naive T cells measured by flow cytometry correlated strongly with observed TCR beta diversity. The CMV infection status of donors was not known, potentially confounding age-related changes in expanded clonotypes. Conclusive comparison of naive and antigen-experienced compartments was prevented by the profiling of bulk unsorted PBMCs. Estimates of total diversity based on one million sequenced T cells were considered lower bounds and underestimates. The long-lived group showed more naive CD4+ T cells, fewer expanded clones and increased TCR diversity than the aged group, suggesting age selection.

Systemically healthy Caucasian individuals from Russia, about 38 in total and aged about 6 to 90 years, were included as donors. Each donor gave about 9.7 milliliters of peripheral blood, drawn into EDTA-treated Vacutainer tubes. Ficoll-Paque density-gradient centrifugation was used to isolate PBMCs, with at least 6.5 million per sample. Total RNA, at least 6 micrograms per sample, was extracted from PBMCs with Trizol reagent. Naive CD45RAhigh/CD27high T cell percentages were measured by flow cytometry on a PBMC aliquot from every donor. Inclusive of the bounding cysteine and phenylalanine, the CDR3 is 15 residues long. Only the CDR3 DNA is retained, 45 bases long and in frame from the first base. CDR1 is given as SGHTA and CDR2 as FQGNSA, both from the germline V gene. The V end loses 0 bases and the J end loses 2 bases, and a stretch of 10 bases separates them. The method was 5' RACE. The sample was run on an Illumina HiSeq 2500. A second about 7 to 11 cycle PCR used a sample-barcoded 5' primer and a J-beta primer mix. A unique molecular identifier was introduced onto each TCR beta cDNA molecule by a template-switch 5' adaptor carrying 12 random nucleotides. At least 2.5 million CDR3-containing paired-end reads were obtained from each sample. All of the RNA was converted into first-strand cDNA using the Mint cDNA synthesis kit, with a TRBC-specific oligonucleotide serving as the primer. Following uracil-DNA glycosylase treatment, a first 18-cycle PCR with universal primers M1SS and BC2_uni_R was performed on all cDNA. On the authors' methods: Each sample was normalized by randomly selecting 1 million high-quality reads, each carrying a distinct molecular identifier. Reads with shared molecular identifiers were discarded instead of being binned into consensus sequences. MiTCR, with a Q25 quality threshold and the strictest error-elimination algorithm, was used for CDR3 identification, clonotype clustering and error correction. A nonparametric unseen species model using Euler transformation provided a lower-bound estimate of total TCR beta diversity. Through fastp at Q25 and MiXCR, TCRdb rebuilt clones from the public reads, retaining in-frame beta chains. Rows matching on CDR3 protein sequence are summarized as one entry with the most common DNA and genes. The V and J calls follow TCRdb's processing rather than the paper's. Present in this sample are 850,000 or so distinct CDR3 sequences, around 30% of which were seen just once. Approximately 15% of the sample comes from the top ten.

This clonotype was detected a few times. This clone's antigen is unknown. Base-call qualities are not available, and no considerably larger clone is one nucleotide away. Sequenced material: blood. This chain joins TRBV7-2 to TRBJ2-5; TRBD2 is a weak D gene call, 6 bases matching. The clonotype originates from a woman older than 75 in good health. The DNA sequence follows: TGTACCAGCAGCTTAGCGGGGACTCTGCAAGAGACCCAGTACTTC. Its protein product is CTSSLAGTLQETQYF.